A selection of T cell receptor beta chains follows, all from one sample in a study of spatial heterogeneity in lung cancer. In TCRdb, the 5' RACE reads were re-called with MiXCR into one record per CDR3 protein. Found here are around 2,100 distinct CDR3 sequences, more than 8.5% of them singletons; the top ten hold 9.5% to 12%. The sequencing here drew on lung tumor tissue, taken at surgery. The source is a female donor with early-stage non-small cell lung cancer. Each CDR3 is given with its conserved first and last residue. The order of the fields is V gene, D gene, J gene, clone size, CDR3 DNA, CDR3 protein. D genes are given only for firm matches. Clone size is stated in some rows and not others, as once, few, many or a class when expanded.

V: TRBV5-1
D: TRBD2
J: TRBJ2-2
size: medium-sized
DNA: TGCGCCAGCAGCTTGGCCGCTAGCGGGCGGAACACCGGGGAGCTGTTTTTT
CDR3: CASSLAASGRNTGELFF

V: TRBV30
D: .
J: TRBJ2-2
size: medium-sized
DNA: TGTGCCTGGAGTGCCCTGGGGCGCACCGGGGAGCTGTTTTTT
CDR3: CAWSALGRTGELFF

V: TRBV7-8
D: .
J: TRBJ2-2
size: medium-sized
DNA: TGTGCCAGCAAGTTAAGACAGGTCCTGAACACCGGGGAGCTGTTTTTT
CDR3: CASKLRQVLNTGELFF

V: TRBV5-6
D: .
J: TRBJ1-2
size: medium-sized
DNA: TGTGCCAGCAGCCCGAGATGGGGGGTTTCTGGCTACACCTTC
CDR3: CASSPRWGVSGYTF

V: TRBV4-2
D: TRBD2
J: TRBJ2-1
size: medium-sized
DNA: TGTGCCAGCAGCCCCCAAGATCTAGCGGGGGGGTACAATGAGCAGTTCTTC
CDR3: CASSPQDLAGGYNEQFF

V: TRBV6-2/TRBV6-3
D: .
J: TRBJ2-1
size: .
DNA: TGTGCCAGCAGCTACCGGGGACATGAGCAGTTCTTC
CDR3: CASSYRGHEQFF

V: TRBV5-1
D: TRBD2
J: TRBJ2-5
size: medium-sized
DNA: TGCGCCAGCAGCCTGATCGCAAGACTAGCGGGAGGGACCCAAGAGACCCAGTACTTC
CDR3: CASSLIARLAGGTQETQYF

V: TRBV2
D: .
J: TRBJ2-5
size: medium-sized
DNA: TGTGCCAGCAGCGCGGGACTTTTCCTTCAAGAGACCCAGTACTTC
CDR3: CASSAGLFLQETQYF

V: TRBV7-2
D: .
J: TRBJ2-2
size: large
DNA: TGTGCCAGCAGCCCCCGGGTGAGAAGCGGGAACACCGGGGAGCTGTTTTTT
CDR3: CASSPRVRSGNTGELFF

V: TRBV20-1
D: .
J: TRBJ2-5
size: .
DNA: TGCAGTGCTAGAGATAGGGCGGGGTACCAAGAGACCCAGTACTTC
CDR3: CSARDRAGYQETQYF

V: TRBV7-8
D: TRBD2
J: TRBJ2-2
size: medium-sized
DNA: TGTGCCAGCAGCTCAAGGGGAGGACTAGCGGGAGCGTCCGGGGAGCTGTTTTTT
CDR3: CASSSRGGLAGASGELFF

V: TRBV7-2
D: TRBD2
J: TRBJ2-5
size: few
DNA: TGTGCCAGCAGCTTATTTGTAGGGGCTAGCGGGACGGAGACCCAGTACTTC
CDR3: CASSLFVGASGTETQYF

V: TRBV19
D: .
J: TRBJ1-5
size: medium-sized
DNA: TGTGCCAGTAGTATAGATCAGGCCCCCTCGTATGTGAAGCCCCAGCATTTT
CDR3: CASSIDQAPSYVKPQHF

V: TRBV20-1
D: .
J: TRBJ1-1
size: medium-sized
DNA: TGCAGTGCTAGAGATGGGACGGGGGGATGGACTGAAGCTTTCTTT
CDR3: CSARDGTGGWTEAFF

V: TRBV11-2
D: .
J: TRBJ1-1
size: medium-sized
DNA: TGTGCCAGCAGCTCAGCCCGGGCCGCCACTGAAGCTTTCTTT
CDR3: CASSSARAATEAFF

V: TRBV7-4
D: .
J: TRBJ1-5
size: .
DNA: TGTGCCAGCAGCTTAGAGTTTAATCAGCCCCAGCATTTT
CDR3: CASSLEFNQPQHF

V: TRBV5-6
D: TRBD1
J: TRBJ1-1
size: medium-sized
DNA: TGTGCCAGCAGCTTGCAGGGACAGGGGGGCACTGAAGCTTTCTTT
CDR3: CASSLQGQGGTEAFF

V: TRBV6-2/TRBV6-3
D: .
J: TRBJ2-7
size: medium-sized
DNA: TGTGCCAGCAGTTACTCGTCTGAGGCGGCAAGTTGGGACTACGAGCAGTACTTC
CDR3: CASSYSSEAASWDYEQYF

V: TRBV20-1
D: TRBD1
J: TRBJ2-2
size: medium-sized
DNA: TGCAGTGCTAGACGGGACAGTAACACCGGGGAGCTGTTTTTT
CDR3: CSARRDSNTGELFF

V: TRBV10-3
D: TRBD2
J: TRBJ2-5
size: medium-sized
DNA: TGTGCCACCGGACTAGGGGAGACCCAGTACTTC
CDR3: CATGLGETQYF

V: TRBV20-1
D: .
J: TRBJ1-6
size: medium-sized
DNA: TGCAGTGCTAGAGAGGGGGGGTATAATTCACCCCTCCACTTT
CDR3: CSAREGGYNSPLHF

V: TRBV3-1
D: TRBD2
J: TRBJ2-1
size: medium-sized
DNA: TGTGCCAGCAGCCGACTCGGGACTAGCGGGAGGACGGGGGAGTTCTTC
CDR3: CASSRLGTSGRTGEFF

V: TRBV7-2
D: .
J: TRBJ1-1
size: large
DNA: TGTGCCAGCAGCTTAGGGTCTCGGGGCACTGAAGCTTTCTTT
CDR3: CASSLGSRGTEAFF

V: TRBV12-3/TRBV12-4
D: TRBD1
J: TRBJ1-6
size: .
DNA: TGTGCCAGCAGTTCCGACAGGGATGGGTCACCCCTCCACTTT
CDR3: CASSSDRDGSPLHF

V: TRBV2
D: TRBD1
J: TRBJ1-4
size: .
DNA: TGTGCCAGCCACGCTCCTGGAGGGGGCACTGAAAAACTGTTATTT
CDR3: CASHAPGGGTEKLLF

V: TRBV4-2
D: TRBD1
J: TRBJ2-2
size: medium-sized
DNA: TGTGCCAGCAGCCAGAGGACAGGCGCCACCGGGGAGCTGTTTTTT
CDR3: CASSQRTGATGELFF

V: TRBV7-2
D: .
J: TRBJ2-7
size: medium-sized
DNA: TGTGCCAGCAGCTTAGCGACAGGCGACGAGCAGTACTTC
CDR3: CASSLATGDEQYF

V: TRBV10-3
D: .
J: TRBJ2-5
size: medium-sized
DNA: TGTGCCACCGGGGACCACAGAACCTCTCGAGAGACCCAGTACTTC
CDR3: CATGDHRTSRETQYF

V: TRBV7-2
D: .
J: TRBJ2-7
size: medium-sized
DNA: TGTGCCAGCAGCTTTTACAGGGTCGGCGAGCAGTACTTC
CDR3: CASSFYRVGEQYF

V: TRBV6-1
D: .
J: TRBJ1-2
size: medium-sized
DNA: TGTGCCAGCAGTGAAAGGCTGTCGAACAGCCCCTATGGCTACACCTTC
CDR3: CASSERLSNSPYGYTF

V: TRBV7-2
D: TRBD1
J: TRBJ2-5
size: .
DNA: TGTGCCAGCAGCGTAACAGGGGGGAGAGAGACCCAGTACTTC
CDR3: CASSVTGGRETQYF

V: TRBV27
D: TRBD1
J: TRBJ1-1
size: medium-sized
DNA: TGTGCCAGCTATAGACAGGGGGCCCCGAACACTGAAGCTTTCTTT
CDR3: CASYRQGAPNTEAFF

V: TRBV6-6
D: TRBD1
J: TRBJ1-2
size: medium-sized
DNA: TGTGCCAGCAGACACGGACAGGGTCACTATGGCTACACCTTC
CDR3: CASRHGQGHYGYTF

V: TRBV2
D: .
J: TRBJ2-7
size: medium-sized
DNA: TGTGCCAGCAGTGATGTGACTGAGACTCCCGAGCAGTACTTC
CDR3: CASSDVTETPEQYF

V: TRBV7-9
D: .
J: TRBJ2-1
size: medium-sized
DNA: TGTGCCAGCAGCCCCGGGGGTTACTCCTACAATGAGCAGTTCTTC
CDR3: CASSPGGYSYNEQFF

V: TRBV5-1
D: TRBD1
J: TRBJ2-1
size: few
DNA: TGCGCCAGCAGCGCGGGACAGGGTTGGACCTACAATGAGCAGTTCTTC
CDR3: CASSAGQGWTYNEQFF

V: TRBV20-1
D: .
J: TRBJ1-1
size: medium-sized
DNA: TGCAGTGCTAGAAAAAGGGGACTCAGGAACACTGAAGCTTTCTTT
CDR3: CSARKRGLRNTEAFF

V: TRBV6-2/TRBV6-3
D: .
J: TRBJ2-1
size: large
DNA: TGTGCCAGCAGTACCCCTAGCGTTGGGAATGAGCAGTTCTTC
CDR3: CASSTPSVGNEQFF

V: TRBV20-1
D: TRBD1
J: TRBJ1-2
size: medium-sized
DNA: TGCAGTGCAGCGGACAGGGCCTCCTATGGCTACACCTTC
CDR3: CSAADRASYGYTF

V: TRBV5-4
D: TRBD2
J: TRBJ2-1
size: medium-sized
DNA: TGTGCCAGCAGCTTGGGGGAGGGACCAACCTACAATGAGCAGTTCTTC
CDR3: CASSLGEGPTYNEQFF

V: TRBV5-3
D: TRBD1
J: TRBJ1-1
size: .
DNA: TGTGCCAGAAGCTTGGAGACAGGGGGCATGGACACTGAAGCTTTCTTT
CDR3: CARSLETGGMDTEAFF

V: TRBV5-1
D: .
J: TRBJ2-7
size: medium-sized
DNA: TGCGCCAGCAGCCCCGTTAGCGGTAGGTACGAGCAGTACTTC
CDR3: CASSPVSGRYEQYF

V: TRBV5-1
D: .
J: TRBJ2-2
size: .
DNA: TGCGCCAGCAGCTTGACGGGAAACACCGGGGAGCTGTTTTTT
CDR3: CASSLTGNTGELFF

V: TRBV12-1
D: .
J: TRBJ1-1
size: .
DNA: TGTGCCAGCAGGAACCAGAACACTGAAGCTTTCTTT
CDR3: CASRNQNTEAFF

V: TRBV7-2
D: .
J: TRBJ2-7
size: medium-sized
DNA: TGTGCCAGCAGCTCCAATTACTACGAGCAGTACTTC
CDR3: CASSSNYYEQYF